A single T cell receptor beta chain is shown here with its context. This record belongs to a study of blood T cell repertoires in COVID-19. Study background: From the United States, Italy and Spain came samples of acute and convalescent COVID-19. T cells, B-cell-depleted T cells, or PBMCs supplied cDNA or gDNA.

Authors' analysis steps: Estimation of nucleated cell counts relied on the amplification of reference gene primers. The protocol was immunoSEQ multiplex PCR, while the TCRdb copy is restricted to in-frame clones and leaves out a portion. V, J and clone size derive from that table, while D and trimming were established from the DNA sequence. The table records 150,000 to 200,000 clones, less than 90% of them present only once. Germline CDR1 WSHSY, CDR2 SAAADI. The CDR3 is 14 residues long. J gave up 5 bases and V 6 bases, and 4 bases lay outside the gene matches. The rearrangement joins TRBV10-2 to TRBJ2-1; 10 bases agree with TRBD2. The sequence came from a man in his 70s with active or convalescent COVID-19. The sample was peripheral blood. The CDR3 loop is CASRVAGGDNEQFF. DNA for the CDR3: TGCGCCAGCAGGGTAGCGGGAGGAGACAATGAGCAGTTCTTC.